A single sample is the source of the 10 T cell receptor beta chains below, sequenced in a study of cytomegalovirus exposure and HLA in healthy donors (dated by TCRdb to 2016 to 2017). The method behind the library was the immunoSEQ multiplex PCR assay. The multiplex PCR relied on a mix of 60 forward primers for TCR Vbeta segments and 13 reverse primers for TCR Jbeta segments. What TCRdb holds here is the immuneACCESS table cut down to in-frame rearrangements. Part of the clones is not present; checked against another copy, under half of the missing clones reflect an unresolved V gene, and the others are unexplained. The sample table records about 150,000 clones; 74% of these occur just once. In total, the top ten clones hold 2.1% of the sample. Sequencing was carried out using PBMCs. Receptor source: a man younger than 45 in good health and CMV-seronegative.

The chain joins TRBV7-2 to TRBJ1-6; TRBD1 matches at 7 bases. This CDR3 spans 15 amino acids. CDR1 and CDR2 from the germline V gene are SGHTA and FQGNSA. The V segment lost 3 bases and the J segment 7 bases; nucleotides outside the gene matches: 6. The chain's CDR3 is CASSFRGQVNSPLHF. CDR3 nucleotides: TGTGCCAGCAGCTTTAGGGGGCAGGTAAATTCACCCCTCCACTTT.

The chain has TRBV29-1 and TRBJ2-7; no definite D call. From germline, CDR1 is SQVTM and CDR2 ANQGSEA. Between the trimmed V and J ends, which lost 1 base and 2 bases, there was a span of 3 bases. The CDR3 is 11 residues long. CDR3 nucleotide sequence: TGCAGCGTTGAAGGCGCCTACGAGCAGTACTTC. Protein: CSVEGAYEQYF.

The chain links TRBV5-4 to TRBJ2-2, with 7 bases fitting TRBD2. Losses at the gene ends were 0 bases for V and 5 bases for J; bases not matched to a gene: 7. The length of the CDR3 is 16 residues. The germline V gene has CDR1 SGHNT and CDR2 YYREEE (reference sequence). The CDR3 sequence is CASSLAERGGTGELFF. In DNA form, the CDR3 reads TGTGCCAGCAGCTTGGCCGAGCGGGGTGGAACCGGGGAGCTGTTTTTT.

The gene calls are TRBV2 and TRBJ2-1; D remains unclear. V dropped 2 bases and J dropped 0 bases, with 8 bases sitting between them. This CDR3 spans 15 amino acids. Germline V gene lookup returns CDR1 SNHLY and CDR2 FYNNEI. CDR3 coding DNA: TGTGCCAGCAGTGAACTCCTGAGCTCCTACAATGAGCAGTTCTTC. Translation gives CASSELLSSYNEQFF.

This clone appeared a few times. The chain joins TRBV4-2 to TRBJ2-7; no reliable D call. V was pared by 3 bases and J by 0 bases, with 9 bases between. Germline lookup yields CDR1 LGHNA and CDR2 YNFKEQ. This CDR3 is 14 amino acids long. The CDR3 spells CASSQGDYSYEQYF. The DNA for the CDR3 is TGTGCCAGCAGCCAGGGCGATTACTCCTACGAGCAGTACTTC.

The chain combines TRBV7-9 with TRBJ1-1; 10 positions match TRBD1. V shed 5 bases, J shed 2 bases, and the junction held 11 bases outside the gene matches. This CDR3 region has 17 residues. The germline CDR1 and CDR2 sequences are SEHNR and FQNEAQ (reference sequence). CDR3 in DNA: TGTGCCAGCAGCAGCACCGGGACAGGGGTTATTAACACTGAAGCTTTCTTT. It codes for CASSSTGTGVINTEAFF.

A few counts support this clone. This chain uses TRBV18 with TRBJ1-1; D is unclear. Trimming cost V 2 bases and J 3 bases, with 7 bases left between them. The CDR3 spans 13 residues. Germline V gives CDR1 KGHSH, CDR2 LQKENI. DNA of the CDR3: TGTGCCAGCTCACCAGAACCGGACACTGAAGCTTTCTTT. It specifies CASSPEPDTEAFF.

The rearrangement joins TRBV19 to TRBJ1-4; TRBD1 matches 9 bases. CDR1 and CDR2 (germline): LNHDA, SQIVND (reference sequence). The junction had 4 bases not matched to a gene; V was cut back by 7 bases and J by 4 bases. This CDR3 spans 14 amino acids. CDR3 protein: CASTPGQGNEKLFF. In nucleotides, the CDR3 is TGTGCCAGTACCCCGGGACAGGGTAATGAAAAACTGTTTTTT.

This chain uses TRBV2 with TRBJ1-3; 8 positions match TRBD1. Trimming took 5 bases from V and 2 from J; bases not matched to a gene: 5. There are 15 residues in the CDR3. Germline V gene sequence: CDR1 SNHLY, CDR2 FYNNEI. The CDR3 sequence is CASSPGTGAGNTIYF. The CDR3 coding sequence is TGTGCCAGCAGTCCCGGGACAGGCGCTGGAAACACCATATATTTT.

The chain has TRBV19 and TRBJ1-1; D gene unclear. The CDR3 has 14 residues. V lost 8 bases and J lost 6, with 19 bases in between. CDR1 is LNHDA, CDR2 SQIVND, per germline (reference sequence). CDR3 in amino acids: CASSNPAGSPEAFF. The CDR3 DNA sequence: TGTGCCAGTTCCAATCCCGCGGGGAGCCCTGAAGCTTTCTTT.